The 17 T cell receptor beta chains below all came from one sample that was sequenced in a study of blood T cells in healthy people across ages. The authors ran a second PCR of 7 to 11 cycles using a sample-barcoded 5' primer and a J-beta primer mix. TCRdb reprocessed the 5' RACE reads via MiXCR and lists one record per CDR3 protein. This sample has 1,300,000 or so distinct CDR3 sequences, with roughly 59% found just once. The sample comprised blood. Receptors originate from a man aged 18 to 35 in good health.

The CDR3 reads CASSLVEAGSTDTQYF. The CDR3 region has the DNA TGTGCCAGCAGCTTAGTAGAAGCGGGGTCCACAGATACGCAGTATTTT. The V and J genes are TRBV11-2 and TRBJ2-3; 7 bases line up with TRBD2. Germline CDR1 and CDR2: SGHAT and FQNNGV. The trim removed 1 base at V and 2 bases at J, leaving 6 bases unmatched. The CDR3 sequence is 16 residues long.

This clonotype was counted only a few times. The gene calls are TRBV4-3 and TRBJ2-3, with D uncertain. V was trimmed by 0 bases and J by 4 bases, leaving 8 bases between them. CDR1 and CDR2 from the germline V gene are LGHNA and YSLEER. The length of the CDR3 is 14 residues. The CDR3 sequence is CASSQDPSPDTQYF. CDR3 in DNA: TGCGCCAGCAGCCAAGATCCATCTCCAGATACGCAGTATTTT.

This clonotype was counted a few times. At one end, the junction sequence differs from germline, possibly due to a read error. The chain is built from TRBV4-1 and TRBJ2-7, with D hard to call. The CDR3 extends over 11 amino acids. Germline values: CDR1 MGHRA, CDR2 YSYEKL. CDR3 loop: CASSHPGEQYF. CDR3 in DNA: TGTGCCAGCAGCCATCCAGGAGAGCAGTACTTC.

The genes are TRBV25-1 and TRBJ2-1, with TRBD1 as a possible D gene (6 bases). Trimming stripped 4 bases from V and 1 base from J, with 17 bases between. The CDR3 covers 17 residues. Per germline, CDR1 MGHDK and CDR2 SYGVNS. The CDR3 is CASSGQAPRNSYNEQFF. The CDR3 DNA is TGTGCCAGCAGTGGACAGGCCCCACGAAATTCCTACAATGAGCAGTTCTTC.

The V gene is TRBV29-1, the J gene TRBJ2-3, with TRBD2 identical over 9 bases. Germline V gene sequence: CDR1 SQVTM, CDR2 ANQGSEA. The CDR3 runs 14 residues. The chain's CDR3 is CNLRERGDADTQYF. CDR3 nucleotides: TGCAACCTTCGGGAGCGGGGGGACGCAGATACGCAGTATTTT.

The chain is built from TRBV5-1 and TRBJ1-2; TRBD1 matches 9 bases. J was trimmed by 6 bases and V by 2 bases; bases with no gene match: 17. This CDR3 is 18 amino acids long. Germline lookup yields CDR1 SGHRS and CDR2 YFSETQ. CDR3 nucleotide sequence: TGCGCCAGCAGCTTAAGCAGAACAGGGGGCACGCGGAAGGATGGCTACACCTTC. This gives the protein CASSLSRTGGTRKDGYTF.

The rearrangement uses TRBV11-2 and TRBJ2-1; 7 nucleotides match TRBD2. J gave up 0 bases and V 0 bases, and 5 bases lay outside the gene matches. Germline V gene sequence: CDR1 SGHAT, CDR2 FQNNGV. This CDR3 is built from 17 residues. Here the CDR3 DNA reads TGTGCCAGCAGCTTAGAAAGGCGGGGGAGCTCCTACAATGAGCAGTTCTTC. This encodes CASSLERRGSSYNEQFF.

The genes are TRBV5-1 and TRBJ2-7, with 11 bases lining up with TRBD1. Germline CDR1 SGHRS, CDR2 YFSETQ. Trimming cost V 2 bases and J 3 bases; bases outside gene matches: 7. This CDR3 region has 16 residues. CDR3 residues: CASSFGQGAVNYEQYF. CDR3 sequence (DNA): TGCGCCAGCAGCTTTGGACAGGGGGCGGTAAACTACGAGCAGTACTTC.

The table lists this clonotype with a few counts. The chain joins TRBV7-9 to TRBJ2-5; D not resolved. The germline V gene encodes CDR1 SEHNR and CDR2 FQNEAQ (reference sequence). The CDR3 loop spans 14 amino acids. The V end was cut by 5 bases, the J end by 1 base, with 11 bases between. This CDR3 reads CASSQNGVQETQYF. The CDR3 coding sequence is TGTGCCAGCAGCCAGAACGGAGTCCAAGAGACCCAGTACTTC. Full variable domain (outside the CDR3, taken from reference TRBV7-9 and TRBJ2-5): DTGVSQNPRHKITKRGQNVTFRCDPISEHNRLYWYRQTLGQGPEFLTYFQNEAQLEKSRLLSDRFSAERPKGSFSTLEIQRTEQGDSAMYLCASSQNGVQETQYFGPGTRLLVL.

The chain is built from TRBV9 and TRBJ2-1; 13 bases fit TRBD2. V was clipped by 0 bases and J by 0 bases; unmatched bases: 6. The length of the CDR3 is 19 residues. Germline lookup yields CDR1 SGDLS and CDR2 YYNGEE. The CDR3 bases are TGTGCCAGCAGCGTAGCGGGACTAGCGGGATTACCCTCCTACAATGAGCAGTTCTTC. Amino acid sequence: CASSVAGLAGLPSYNEQFF.

The V gene is TRBV3-1, the J gene TRBJ2-3, with unresolved D. The CDR3 covers 15 residues. Germline CDR1 is LGHDT and CDR2 is YNNKEL (reference sequence). V lost 2 bases and J 4 bases, leaving 13 bases between the germline ends. CDR3 region: CASSQRPSRSDTQYF. CDR3 sequence (DNA): TGTGCCAGCAGCCAAAGGCCTAGTAGATCAGATACGCAGTATTTT.

This rearrangement joins TRBV6-5 to TRBJ1-1; perhaps TRBD1 as D (5 bases). V lost 2 bases to trimming and J lost 4 bases, with 11 bases between them. CDR1 is MNHEY, CDR2 SVGAGI, per germline. CDR3 length: 14 residues. The CDR3: CASSYDGAGTEAFF. CDR3 DNA: TGTGCCAGCAGTTACGACGGGGCCGGCACTGAAGCTTTCTTT.

This clonotype was detected a few times. V gene TRBV6-2 or TRBV6-3 combines with J gene TRBJ2-4; D unresolved. The CDR3 loop spans 12 amino acids. The germline CDR1 and CDR2 sequences are MNHEY and SVGEGT. V lost 5 bases, J lost 12 bases, and 14 bases lay in between. The CDR3 region has the DNA TGTGCCAGCAGTCAGACTTGGAGTGCTCAGTACTTC. The encoded protein is CASSQTWSAQYF.

The CDR3 DNA is TGTGCCAGCAGTGTTGGGGGGGCCGGTTATGAAAAACTGTTTTTT. The encoded protein is CASSVGGAGYEKLFF. The genes are TRBV25-1 and TRBJ1-4; weak D call: TRBD1 (6 bases). V was pared by 4 bases and J by 6 bases, with 15 bases between. The germline V gene encodes CDR1 MGHDK and CDR2 SYGVNS. This CDR3 is built from 15 residues. The full variable domain, rest sourced from reference TRBV25-1 and TRBJ1-4, is EADIYQTPRYLVIGTGKKITLECSQTMGHDKMYWYQQDPGMELHLIHYSYGVNSTEKGDLSSESTVSRIRTEHFPLTLESARPSHTSQYLCASSVGGAGYEKLFFGSGTQLSVL.

This clonotype came up a few times. This chain uses TRBV25-1 with TRBJ2-1; possibly TRBD2 for D (7 bases). Between the trimmed V and J ends, which lost 3 bases and 4 bases, there was a span of 16 bases. There are 16 residues in the CDR3. Germline-derived CDR1 and CDR2 are MGHDK and SYGVNS. The CDR3 DNA is TGTGCCAGCAGTGATAGGGGGGGGCTAGCGTACAATGAGCAGTTCTTC. Amino acids: CASSDRGGLAYNEQFF.

The chain uses TRBV6-6 and TRBJ2-3; no definite D call. CDR1 is MNHNY, CDR2 SVGAGI, per germline (reference sequence). V lost 6 bases, J lost 3 bases, and 10 bases lay in between. The CDR3 is 13 amino acids. The CDR3 DNA reads TGTGCCAGCAGACCCCCGGAGACAGATACGCAGTATTTT. Translation gives CASRPPETDTQYF.

V usage is TRBV7-9 and J usage is TRBJ2-6; D perhaps matches TRBD1 (6 bases). The CDR3 runs to 15 residues. V shed 5 bases and J shed 2 bases, with 10 bases lying between them. Germline CDR1 reads SEHNR; CDR2 reads FQNEAQ (reference sequence). CDR3 in DNA: TGTGCCAGCAGCCATGGGACACCTGGGGCCAACGTCCTGACTTTC. Translation: CASSHGTPGANVLTF.